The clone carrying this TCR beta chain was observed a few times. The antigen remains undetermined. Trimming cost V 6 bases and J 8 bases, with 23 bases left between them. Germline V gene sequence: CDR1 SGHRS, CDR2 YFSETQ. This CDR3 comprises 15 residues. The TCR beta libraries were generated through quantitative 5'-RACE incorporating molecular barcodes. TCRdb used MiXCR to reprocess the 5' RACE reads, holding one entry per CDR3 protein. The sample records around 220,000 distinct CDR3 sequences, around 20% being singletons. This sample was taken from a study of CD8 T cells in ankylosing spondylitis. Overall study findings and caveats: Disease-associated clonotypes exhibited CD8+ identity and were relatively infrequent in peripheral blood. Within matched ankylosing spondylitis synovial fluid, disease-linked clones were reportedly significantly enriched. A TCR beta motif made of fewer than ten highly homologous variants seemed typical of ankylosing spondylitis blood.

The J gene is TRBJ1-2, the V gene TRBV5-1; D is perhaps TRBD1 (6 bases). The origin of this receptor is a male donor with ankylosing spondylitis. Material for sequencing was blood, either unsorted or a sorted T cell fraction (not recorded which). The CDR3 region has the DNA TGCGCCAGCACCCTTTCGGGGGCGGGGGCGAACGGCTACACCTTC. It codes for CASTLSGAGANGYTF.